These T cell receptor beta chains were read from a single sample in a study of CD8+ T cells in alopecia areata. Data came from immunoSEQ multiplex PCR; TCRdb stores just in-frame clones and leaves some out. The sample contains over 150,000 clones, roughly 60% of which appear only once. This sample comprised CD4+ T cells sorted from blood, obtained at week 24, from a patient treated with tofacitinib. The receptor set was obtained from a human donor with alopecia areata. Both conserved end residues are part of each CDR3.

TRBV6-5,CASSLGGVGYGYTF
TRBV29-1,CSVNTALTSNTEAFF
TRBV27,CASSRDRDYNEQFF
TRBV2,CASSGDSQETQYF
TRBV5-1,CASSLGDREETQYF
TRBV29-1,CSVGTANYGYTF
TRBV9,CASSPGLAEETQYF
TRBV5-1,CASSLTSSGGRSYGYTF
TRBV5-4,CASSPGATTNYGYTF
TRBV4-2,CASSQDRRAYGYTF